Listed below are T cell receptor beta chains from one sample, sequenced in a study of blood T cells in healthy people across ages. A single record per CDR3 protein comes from TCRdb applying MiXCR to the 5' RACE reads. The data contain around 800,000 distinct CDR3 sequences, roughly 53% of them seen just once; the ten biggest clones take up around 41%. Source material: blood. Receptors were obtained from a man older than 75 in good health. Both conserved end residues are part of each CDR3. The D gene is left open where the match is weak. Clone size is given for some rows only: seen once, a few or many times, or a class if the clone is expanded.

NA	NA	TRBV2	TRBJ2-5	TGTGCCAGCAGTGAGACGCTCCGGGGACAAGAGACCCAGTACTTC	CASSETLRGQETQYF
NA	NA	TRBV7-3	TRBJ1-6	TGTGCCAGCAGTACACACGGGGGGTATAATTCACCCCTCCACTTT	CASSTHGGYNSPLHF
TRBD2	few	TRBV7-7	TRBJ2-1	TGTGCTAGCAGCTCTGCGGTAGCGGGAGAATACAATGAGCAGTTCTTC	CASSSAVAGEYNEQFF
TRBD2	NA	TRBV20-1	TRBJ2-5	TGCAGTGCTGAACAGACTAGCGACTTAATATGGACCCAGTACTTC	CSAEQTSDLIWTQYF
TRBD2	NA	TRBV29-1	TRBJ2-1	TGCAGCGTTGAAGGGGGACTAGCGGAATTACAAGGGGAGCAGTTCTTC	CSVEGGLAELQGEQFF
NA	few	TRBV29-1	TRBJ1-2	TGCAGCGTTGAAACGGCAAACAGAGATGGCTACACCTTC	CSVETANRDGYTF
NA	once	TRBV12-3/TRBV12-4	TRBJ2-2	TGTGCCAGCAGCACCGGGGTTGGCGGGGAGCTGTTTTTT	CASSTGVGGELFF
NA	many	TRBV15	TRBJ1-2	TGTGCCACCAGCCCTGCCAAGAGCTATGGCTACACCTTC	CATSPAKSYGYTF
TRBD1	once	TRBV27	TRBJ2-7	TGTGCCAGCAGTCAGACGCGGACAGGGGGATTCTACGAGCAGTACTTC	CASSQTRTGGFYEQYF
TRBD2	few	TRBV27	TRBJ2-7	TGTGCCAGCAGGGGAGCGGGACCCTCCTACGAGCAGTACTTC	CASRGAGPSYEQYF
NA	NA	TRBV25-1	TRBJ1-5	TGTGCCAGCAGTCCGCGTATTAACAATCAGCCCCAGCATTTT	CASSPRINNQPQHF
NA	few	TRBV20-1	TRBJ2-7	TGCAGTGCTAGTCTAGTACTAAGCGACGAGCAGTACTTC	CSASLVLSDEQYF
TRBD2	few	TRBV4-2	TRBJ2-3	TGTGCCAGCAGCCAAGATCGGGCTAGCGGGAGCGATACGCAGTATTTT	CASSQDRASGSDTQYF
TRBD1	NA	TRBV20-1	TRBJ2-5	TGCAGTGCTCCACGGACAGGACGGACACAAGAGACCCAGTACTTC	CSAPRTGRTQETQYF
TRBD2	NA	TRBV10-3	TRBJ2-7	TGTGCCATCAGGGGGGTAGCGGGAGGCGAGCAGTACTTC	CAIRGVAGGEQYF
NA	NA	TRBV25-1	TRBJ1-1	TGTGCCAGCAGTGGTTATAACACTGAAGCTTTCTTT	CASSGYNTEAFF
NA	NA	TRBV12-3/TRBV12-4	TRBJ2-7	TGTGCCAGCAGTTTACCTTATAACGAGCAGTACTTC	CASSLPYNEQYF
NA	NA	TRBV9	TRBJ1-6	TGTGCCAGCAGCGTCCGGGACACTAATTCACCCCTCCACTTT	CASSVRDTNSPLHF
NA	NA	TRBV7-2	TRBJ2-3	TGTGCCAGCACCGGAGGGGTCACAGATACGCAGTATTTT	CASTGGVTDTQYF
TRBD1	NA	TRBV9	TRBJ1-6	TGTGCCAGCAGCCCGGGGACAGGAACTTCACCCCTCCACTTT	CASSPGTGTSPLHF
NA	NA	TRBV20-1	TRBJ2-1	TGCAGTGCTAGTTTGTTGTTCCTCTACAATGAGCAGTTCTTC	CSASLLFLYNEQFF
NA	few	TRBV6-2/TRBV6-3	TRBJ2-7	TGTGCCAGCAGGAGGACTCTAGGGGCCTACGAGCAGTACTTC	CASRRTLGAYEQYF
NA	NA	TRBV28	TRBJ2-4	TGTGCCAGCAGTTCCCCCCACGGGAGAGAAAACATTCAGTACTTC	CASSSPHGRENIQYF
TRBD1	NA	TRBV28	TRBJ2-5	TGTGCCAGCAGAGGACAGGGATGGGAGACCCAGTACTTC	CASRGQGWETQYF
NA	NA	TRBV7-3	TRBJ2-3	TGTGCCAGCAGCGTAGGCAGGGGAGGGGGCACAGATACGCAGTATTTT	CASSVGRGGGTDTQYF
NA	few	TRBV6-6	TRBJ1-5	TGTGCCAGCAGTTACTCCCCCGGACAGAGTAATCAGCCCCAGCATTTT	CASSYSPGQSNQPQHF
TRBD1	NA	TRBV6-1	TRBJ1-2	TGTGCCAGCAGTACCGACAGGGGAGGCTACACCTTC	CASSTDRGGYTF
TRBD2	few	TRBV7-2	TRBJ2-1	TGTGCCAGCAGACACGGGACTAGCGGCAACTACAATGAGCAGTTCTTC	CASRHGTSGNYNEQFF
NA	few	TRBV5-1	TRBJ2-3	TGCGCCAGCAGCTTGGACGGTTTGATCACAGATACGCAGTATTTT	CASSLDGLITDTQYF
NA	NA	TRBV29-1	TRBJ2-2	TGCAGCGTTTCACGGTACACCGGGGAGCTGTTTTTT	CSVSRYTGELFF
TRBD2	NA	TRBV20-1	TRBJ2-1	TGCAGTGCTAGGACTAGCGGGAGGCCGAGCTCCTACAATGAGCAGTTCTTC	CSARTSGRPSSYNEQFF
NA	few	TRBV20-1	TRBJ2-7	TGCAGTGCTAGAGATTTCTCCAGACCAGGAGCCTACGAGCAGTACTTC	CSARDFSRPGAYEQYF
TRBD1	NA	TRBV7-9	TRBJ1-5	TGTGCCAGCAGCAAAAGGGACAGGATAAACTACATACCCGGACCCCAGCATTTT	CASSKRDRINYIPGPQHF
NA	once	TRBV3-1	TRBJ1-6	TGTGCCAGCACCCGAGGGACGGATTCACCCCTCCACTTT	CASTRGTDSPLHF
NA	NA	TRBV6-1	TRBJ2-1	TGTGCCAGCAGTGAAACGGACTGGAGGGATGAGCAGTTCTTC	CASSETDWRDEQFF
TRBD2	few	TRBV7-2	TRBJ2-7	TGTGCCAGCAGCTCTTCGCGCGTAGCGGGAGAGTACGAGCAGTACTTC	CASSSSRVAGEYEQYF
TRBD1	NA	TRBV12-3/TRBV12-4	TRBJ1-5	TGTGCCAGCAGCCGGACAGGGAAAGGGAATCAGCCCCAGCATTTT	CASSRTGKGNQPQHF
NA	NA	TRBV4-1	TRBJ1-3	TGCGCCAGCAGCCGGACAGAGATCTCCTCTGGAAACACCATATATTTT	CASSRTEISSGNTIYF